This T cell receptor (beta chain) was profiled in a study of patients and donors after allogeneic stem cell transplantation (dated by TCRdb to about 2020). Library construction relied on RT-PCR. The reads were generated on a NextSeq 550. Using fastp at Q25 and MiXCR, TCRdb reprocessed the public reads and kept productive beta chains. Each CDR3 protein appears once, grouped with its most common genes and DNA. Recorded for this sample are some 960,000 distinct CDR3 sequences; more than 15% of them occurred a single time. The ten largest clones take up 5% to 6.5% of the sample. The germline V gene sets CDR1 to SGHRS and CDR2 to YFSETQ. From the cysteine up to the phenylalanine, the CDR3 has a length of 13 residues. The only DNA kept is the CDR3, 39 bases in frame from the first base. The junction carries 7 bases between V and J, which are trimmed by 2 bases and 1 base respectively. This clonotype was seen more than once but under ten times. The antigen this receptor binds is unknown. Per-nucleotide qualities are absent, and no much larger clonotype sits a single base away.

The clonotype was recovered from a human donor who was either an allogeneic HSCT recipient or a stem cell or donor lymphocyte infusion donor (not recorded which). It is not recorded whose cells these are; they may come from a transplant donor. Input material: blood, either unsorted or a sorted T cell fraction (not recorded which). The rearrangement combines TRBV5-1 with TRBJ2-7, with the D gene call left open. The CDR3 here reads CASSFTESYEQYF. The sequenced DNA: TGCGCCAGCAGCTTTACGGAATCCTACGAGCAGTACTTC.